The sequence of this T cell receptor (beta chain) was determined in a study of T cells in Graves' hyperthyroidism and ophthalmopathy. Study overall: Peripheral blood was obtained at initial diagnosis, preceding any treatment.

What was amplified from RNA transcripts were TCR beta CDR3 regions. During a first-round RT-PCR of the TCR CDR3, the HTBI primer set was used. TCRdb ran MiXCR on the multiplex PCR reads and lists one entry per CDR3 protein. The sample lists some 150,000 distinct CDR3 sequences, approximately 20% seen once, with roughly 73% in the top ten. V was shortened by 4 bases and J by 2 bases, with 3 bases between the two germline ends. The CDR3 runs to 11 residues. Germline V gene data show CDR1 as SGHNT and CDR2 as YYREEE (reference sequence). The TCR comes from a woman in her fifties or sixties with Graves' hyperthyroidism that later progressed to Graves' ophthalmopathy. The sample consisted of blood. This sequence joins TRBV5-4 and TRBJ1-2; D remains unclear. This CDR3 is CASSANYGYTF. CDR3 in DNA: TGTGCCAGCAGCGCCAACTATGGCTACACCTTC.